The source of this T cell receptor (beta chain) is a study of response to subunit inactivated influenza vaccine (dated by TCRdb to the late 2010s). For the wider study: Deep quantitative profiling of the T cell receptor repertoire was used in the study to follow responses to a trivalent subunit inactivated influenza vaccine. General findings and caveats noted by the study authors: The authors proposed that each seasonal influenza vaccination may bring in only a limited number of new T cells.

To note about this clonotype: Its target antigen remains unknown. The sample holds no much larger clone one base away, and base qualities are not on file.

From the germline V gene (reference sequence), CDR1 is DFQATT and CDR2 is SNEGSKA. At the junction V is shortened by 1 base and J by 8 bases; bases outside the gene matches: 5. Including the terminal cysteine and phenylalanine, the CDR3 comprises 14 residues. The retained sequence is limited to the CDR3, 42 bases, with the frame set at the first base. The method behind the library was RT-PCR. Sequencing was carried out with an Illumina HiSeq 2500. In-frame beta chains were kept once TCRdb had trimmed the public reads at Q25 with fastp and called clones with MiXCR. Each CDR3 protein appears once, grouped with its most common genes and DNA. The sample data list hundreds of thousands of distinct CDR3 sequences, and around 14% of these were observed just once. Around a tenth of the sample comes from the top ten.

This material consisted of PBMCs from blood, taken about 11 days after vaccination. This TCR derives from a man aged 45-60 years who received an inactivated influenza vaccine. Donor details come from another sample of the same person, matched by shared clones. The V and J segments used are TRBV20-1 and TRBJ1-6; a stretch of 7 junction bases matches TRBD1. CDR3 loop: CSARVGTEDSPLHF. The nucleotide sequence reads TGCAGTGCTAGAGTGGGGACAGAGGATTCACCCCTCCACTTT.